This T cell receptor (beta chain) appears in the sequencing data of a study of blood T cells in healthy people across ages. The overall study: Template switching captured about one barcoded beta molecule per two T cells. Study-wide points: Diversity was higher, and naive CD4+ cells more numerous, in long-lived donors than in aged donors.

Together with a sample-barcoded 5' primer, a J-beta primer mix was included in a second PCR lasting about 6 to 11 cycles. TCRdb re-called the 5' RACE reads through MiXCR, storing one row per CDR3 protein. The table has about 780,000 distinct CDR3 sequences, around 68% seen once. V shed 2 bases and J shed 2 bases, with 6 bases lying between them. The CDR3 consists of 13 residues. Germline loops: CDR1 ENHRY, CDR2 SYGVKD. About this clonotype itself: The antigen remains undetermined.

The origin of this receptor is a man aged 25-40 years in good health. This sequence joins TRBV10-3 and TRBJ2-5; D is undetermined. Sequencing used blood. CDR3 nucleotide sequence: TGTGCCATCAGTGAGCGGTTACAAGAGACCCAGTACTTC. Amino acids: CAISERLQETQYF.